The clone carrying this TCR beta chain was counted at least ten times. Molecular barcoded adaptors covering alpha/delta and beta/gamma chains were used on roughly 400 ng RNA. Via MiXCR, TCRdb re-called the reads, giving one row per CDR3 protein. Seen here are around 130,000 distinct CDR3 sequences, roughly 13% observed once, and the top ten hold approximately 8%. These data are taken from a study of read filtering for tumor transcriptome and immune sequencing. CDR1 is DFQATT, CDR2 SNEGSKA, per germline (reference sequence). V was clipped by 2 bases and J by 1 base, with 10 bases between them. The CDR3 runs 14 residues.

The V call is TRBV20-1, the J call TRBJ2-3; a possible D gene is TRBD2 (5 bases). The TCR was taken from a donor at least 40 years old with multiple myeloma. The sample was a population of CD138-negative cells sorted from bone marrow. As DNA, the CDR3 is TGCAGTGCTAGACCCGAGCGGCGCACAGATACGCAGTATTTT. Protein product: CSARPERRTDTQYF.